The TCR beta chain under discussion was sequenced for a study of tumor and adjacent non-tumor tissue in lung cancer. RNA was extracted from bulk tissue without any cell sorting. A modified ARM-PCR protocol with three rounds of nested PCR amplified TCRbeta. TCRdb fed the multiplex PCR reads into MiXCR, producing one record per CDR3 protein. The top ten hold 20% to 25% of the sample, which has about 68,000 distinct CDR3 sequences, 50% to 60% seen once. The germline gives CDR1 PRHDT, CDR2 FYEKMQ (reference sequence). V was pared by 0 bases and J by 0 bases, with 12 bases between. This CDR3 is 17 amino acids long.

The clonotype was recovered from a man aged 45-65 years with non-small cell lung cancer. V and J are TRBV13 and TRBJ1-3; D is perhaps TRBD1 (6 bases). The sequenced sample consisted of lung tumor tissue. The DNA for the CDR3 is TGTGCCAGCAGCTTAGGCCTCTGGGACATCTCTGGAAACACCATATATTTT. Residues: CASSLGLWDISGNTIYF.